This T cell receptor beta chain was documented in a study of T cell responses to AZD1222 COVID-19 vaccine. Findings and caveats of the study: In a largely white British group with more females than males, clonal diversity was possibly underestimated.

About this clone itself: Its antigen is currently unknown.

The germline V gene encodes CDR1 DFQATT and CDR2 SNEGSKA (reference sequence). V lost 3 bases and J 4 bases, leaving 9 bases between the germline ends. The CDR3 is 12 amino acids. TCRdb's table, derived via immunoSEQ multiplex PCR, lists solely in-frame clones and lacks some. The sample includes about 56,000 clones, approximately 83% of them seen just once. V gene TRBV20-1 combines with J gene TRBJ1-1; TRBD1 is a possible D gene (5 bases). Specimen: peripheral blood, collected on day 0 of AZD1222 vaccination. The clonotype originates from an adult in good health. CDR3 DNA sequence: TGCAGTGCTAGTCGCAGGGCCACTGAAGCTTTCTTT. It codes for CSASRRATEAFF.